The subject of this entry is one TCR beta chain. The sample holds a few counts of this clonotype. It has no known antigen specificity. It has no much larger one-base neighbor in the sample; base qualities were not kept. Inclusive of the bounding cysteine and phenylalanine, the CDR3 is 14 residues long. Just the 42-base CDR3 DNA is kept, in frame starting at base 1. CDR1 and CDR2 are read off the germline V gene as MDHEN and SYDVKM. V loses 1 base of germline sequence and J loses 3 bases, and the interval between the two ends is 10 bases. The roughly 42 donors, aged about 6 to 90 years, were systemically healthy Caucasian individuals from Russia. Each donor gave 9.5 to 10 milliliters of peripheral blood, drawn into EDTA-treated Vacutainer tubes. Ficoll-Paque density-gradient centrifugation was used to isolate PBMCs, with at least 6.5 million per sample. Total RNA, at least 6 micrograms per sample, was extracted from PBMCs with Trizol reagent. The percentages of naive CD45RAhigh/CD27high T cells were determined by flow cytometry on a PBMC aliquot from every donor.

These data originate in a study of blood T cells in healthy people across ages (dated by TCRdb to between 2014 and 2016). Context from the whole study: In model experiments, template switching captured roughly one uniquely barcoded TCR beta cDNA molecule for every two T cells. Age-related changes in TCR beta repertoire diversity were measured in the study by deep sequencing normalized with unique cDNA molecular identifiers. The donors were split into four age groups: young (average around 16 years), middle-aged (around 37), aged (over 55) and long-lived (over 75). To avoid experimental bias, donors of different ages were spread randomly across the sequencing lanes. For two donors (one aged 18 to 29 and one aged 80 or older), the study analyzed two additional independent replicas of 1 million unique cDNA reads from the same blood draw. General study outcomes and caveats: Estimates of total diversity from one million sequenced T cells were regarded as lower bounds and underestimates. Bulk unsorted PBMC profiling prevented conclusive comparison of naive and antigen-experienced compartments. The percentage of naive T cells measured by flow cytometry correlated strongly with observed TCR beta diversity. As age increased, observed TCR beta diversity per million T cells dropped in a roughly linear way, and a significant reduction was already evident by age roughly 40. The long-lived group showed more naive CD4+ T cells, fewer expanded clones and increased TCR diversity than the aged group, suggesting age selection. Because donor CMV infection status was unknown, age-related changes in expanded clonotypes were potentially confounded.

Receptor amplification or capture employed 5' RACE. A second PCR of roughly 7 to 11 cycles was run with a J-beta primer mix and a sample-barcoded 5' primer. Each TCR beta cDNA molecule received a unique molecular identifier from a template-switch 5' adaptor carrying 12 random nucleotides. Each sample yielded at least 2.5 million CDR3-containing paired-end reads. All of the RNA was converted into first-strand cDNA using the Mint cDNA synthesis kit, with a TRBC-specific oligonucleotide serving as the primer. Following uracil-DNA glycosylase treatment, a first 18-cycle PCR with universal primers M1SS and BC2_uni_R was performed on all cDNA. The study's own analysis went as follows. Each sample was normalized by randomly selecting 1 million high-quality reads, each carrying a distinct molecular identifier. Reads sharing molecular identifiers were discarded rather than binned into consensus sequences. MiTCR, run with a Q25 quality threshold and the strictest error-elimination algorithm, handled CDR3 identification, clonotype clustering and error correction. Lower-bound total TCR beta diversity was estimated with a nonparametric unseen species model using Euler transformation. Using fastp at Q25 and MiXCR, TCRdb reprocessed the public reads and kept productive beta chains. Rows are combined by CDR3 protein, so each entry shows the most common genes and DNA. TCRdb, not the original authors, processed these V and J calls. The sample includes some 1,800,000 distinct CDR3 sequences, with about two fifths observed a single time. The ten largest clones represent about 23% of the sample.

The sequence links TRBV28 to TRBJ2-7, with no confident D gene call. The sequencing input was blood. The TCR originated in a human donor in good health. The encoded CDR3 is CASSLYSDFYEQYF. The nucleotide sequence reads TGTGCCAGCAGTTTATACAGTGACTTCTACGAGCAGTACTTC.